These T cell receptor beta chains were read from a single sample in a study of cytomegalovirus exposure and HLA in healthy donors. Clones were read by immunoSEQ multiplex PCR, and TCRdb kept only the in-frame ones, dropping some. The data contain some 66,000 clones, 95% to 97% of them singletons. Sample: PBMCs. The receptors derive from a woman between 18 and 30 years old in good health and CMV-seropositive. Each CDR3 is given with its conserved first and last residue. Each record gives: CDR3 protein, J gene, V gene.

cdr3_aa: CASSYGLAGATGELFF; j_call: TRBJ2-2; v_call: TRBV4-1
cdr3_aa: CASTSTGGNTIYF; j_call: TRBJ1-3; v_call: TRBV19
cdr3_aa: CSVVAGANVLTF; j_call: TRBJ2-6; v_call: TRBV29-1
cdr3_aa: CASSYETIGEQYF; j_call: TRBJ2-7; v_call: TRBV6-6
cdr3_aa: CASSPRESMNTEAFF; j_call: TRBJ1-1; v_call: TRBV18
cdr3_aa: CASSLGPEAFF; j_call: TRBJ1-1; v_call: TRBV11-2
cdr3_aa: CASSAGISYGYTF; j_call: TRBJ1-2; v_call: TRBV19
cdr3_aa: CAWNSPGGGYTF; j_call: TRBJ1-2; v_call: TRBV30
cdr3_aa: CASNMDSNNEQFF; j_call: TRBJ2-1; v_call: TRBV2
cdr3_aa: CATSRDSLAGEGETQYF; j_call: TRBJ2-5; v_call: TRBV15
cdr3_aa: CASTRTDVNYGYTF; j_call: TRBJ1-2; v_call: TRBV19
cdr3_aa: CASRSSRGEAEAFF; j_call: TRBJ1-1; v_call: TRBV4-1
cdr3_aa: CARIGQGRGGEAFF; j_call: TRBJ1-1; v_call: TRBV27
cdr3_aa: CASSPQLGTGRGEQYF; j_call: TRBJ2-7; v_call: TRBV5-4
cdr3_aa: CASQRRAGELFF; j_call: TRBJ2-2; v_call: TRBV9
cdr3_aa: CASSPRGTSASYEQYF; j_call: TRBJ2-7; v_call: TRBV4-1
cdr3_aa: CASSSGTGAEKLFF; j_call: TRBJ1-4; v_call: TRBV7-6
cdr3_aa: CASSLGDRINEQYF; j_call: TRBJ2-7; v_call: TRBV7-9
cdr3_aa: CASSPAPPIGTQHF; j_call: TRBJ1-5; v_call: TRBV7-2
cdr3_aa: CASSTSASEKFF; j_call: TRBJ2-1; v_call: TRBV4-2
cdr3_aa: CASSTLTSAPGEQFF; j_call: TRBJ2-1; v_call: TRBV19
cdr3_aa: CASSFSQGGEQFF; j_call: TRBJ2-1; v_call: TRBV9
cdr3_aa: CASSFRAEQYF; j_call: TRBJ2-7; v_call: TRBV28
cdr3_aa: CASGTGWGETQYF; j_call: TRBJ2-5; v_call: TRBV19
cdr3_aa: CAITDRGYGYTF; j_call: TRBJ1-2; v_call: TRBV10-3
cdr3_aa: CASSLDTGGFYEQYF; j_call: TRBJ2-7; v_call: TRBV11-2
cdr3_aa: CASSEVQGALGYGYTF; j_call: TRBJ1-2; v_call: TRBV2
cdr3_aa: CASSLVAGVEQYF; j_call: TRBJ2-7; v_call: TRBV7-7
cdr3_aa: CASSRAAGPNNEQFF; j_call: TRBJ2-1; v_call: TRBV4-1
cdr3_aa: CASSVDSGQETQYF; j_call: TRBJ2-5; v_call: TRBV6-4
cdr3_aa: CASSLGQGIHTGELFF; j_call: TRBJ2-2; v_call: TRBV11-2
cdr3_aa: CATSRDSGYEQYF; j_call: TRBJ2-7; v_call: TRBV15
cdr3_aa: CASSEFPGGAKVNTEAFF; j_call: TRBJ1-1; v_call: TRBV6-1
cdr3_aa: CASTDRDDYGYTF; j_call: TRBJ1-2; v_call: TRBV6-5
cdr3_aa: CASSDGGGHYGYTF; j_call: TRBJ1-2; v_call: TRBV6-4
cdr3_aa: CASRGQGGTGELFF; j_call: TRBJ2-2; v_call: TRBV9
cdr3_aa: CASRLGGTEAFF; j_call: TRBJ1-1; v_call: TRBV28
cdr3_aa: CASSTGFFGAEEQYF; j_call: TRBJ2-7; v_call: TRBV5-5
cdr3_aa: CASTGEGKPYEQYF; j_call: TRBJ2-7; v_call: TRBV7-9
cdr3_aa: CASSLGRARELSYEQYF; j_call: TRBJ2-7; v_call: TRBV5-6